This TCR beta chain originates from a study of OX40 agonist ivuxolimab in advanced cancers. About the research overall: Six ivuxolimab dose levels, 0.01 to 10 mg/kg, were given intravenously every 2 weeks.

Assay: immunoSEQ multiplex PCR; the TCRdb copy retains only in-frame clones and omits some. The sample shows about 58,000 clones, over 80% of them seen only once. The CDR3 has 14 amino acids. Germline loops: CDR1 GTSNPN, CDR2 SVGIG (reference sequence). The ends were cut back, 7 bases at V and 4 bases at J, with 19 bases in the middle. This rearrangement joins TRBV30 to TRBJ1-1; D is perhaps TRBD1 (5 bases). Sequencing used CD4+ or CD8+ T cells sorted from blood, obtained in a trial of the OX40 agonist ivuxolimab. The receptor was derived from an adult with an advanced solid tumor such as melanoma, head and neck, liver or kidney cancer. DNA of the CDR3: TGTGCCTTTACAAAGACTCTCGGGGGCACTGAAGCTTTCTTT. Translation: CAFTKTLGGTEAFF.